The 16 T cell receptor beta chains given below trace back to one sample, sequenced in a study of T cells generated in artificial thymic organoids. TCRalpha and TCRbeta libraries were amplified separately by semi-nested PCR with TRAC or TRBC reverse primers. Via MiXCR, TCRdb re-called the 5' RACE reads, giving one row per CDR3 protein. The table shows several thousand distinct CDR3 sequences, with approximately 24% occurring only once. The organoids combined MS5 murine stromal cells carrying human DLL1 with human hematopoietic stem and progenitor cells. FACS-sorted CD34+CD3- hematopoietic stem and progenitor cells, with residual T cells removed, seeded the organoids. No antigen is known for these receptors. Sequenced sample: naive CD8+ T cells grown in artificial thymic organoids from cord blood stem and progenitor cells. Sample subset: CD3+TCRalphabeta+CD8SP T cells; for blood, CD45RO-CCR7+ naive CD8+ T cells. Receptors were obtained from a human donor who gave cord blood stem cells for thymic organoid culture, a cardiac surgery patient who gave postnatal thymus, or a blood donor (not recorded which).

This clonotype ranks as medium-sized. V is TRBV27 and J is TRBJ1-5, with D perhaps TRBD1 (6 bases). Germline CDR1 reads MNHEY; CDR2 reads SMNVEV (reference sequence). There are 13 residues in the CDR3. V lost 4 bases and J 6 bases, leaving 10 bases between the germline ends. CDR3 coding DNA: TGTGCCAGCAGTTCTCAGGGGAGTCAGCCCCAGCATTTT. As protein: CASSSQGSQPQHF.

This clonotype is medium-sized within its sample. The V and J genes are TRBV7-3 and TRBJ1-2, with TRBD1 identical over 7 bases. J gave up 6 bases and V 4 bases, and 5 bases lay outside the gene matches. The CDR3 is made up of 13 amino acids. CDR1 is SGHTA and CDR2 is FQGTGA in the germline V gene. The DNA of the CDR3 is TGTGCCAGCAGCTCATGGACAGGCAATGGCTACACCTTC. Its protein is CASSSWTGNGYTF.

A few counts support this clonotype. The chain links TRBV12-3 or TRBV12-4 to TRBJ1-1, with D unclear. This CDR3 is 15 amino acids long. V lost 7 bases, J lost 3 bases, and 18 bases lay in between. The CDR3 region has the DNA TGTGCCAGCACCTACAGTCCCTGCGGGCACACTGAAGCTTTCTTT. It encodes CASTYSPCGHTEAFF.

The chain links TRBV18 to TRBJ1-6, with no clear D. Germline CDR1 is KGHSH and CDR2 is LQKENI. The ends were cut back, 1 base at V and 7 bases at J, with 14 bases in the middle. CDR3 length: 16 amino acids. CDR3 DNA sequence: TGTGCCAGCTCACCACTGGCCGGGAGAATAAATTCACCCCTCCACTTT. It yields the protein CASSPLAGRINSPLHF.

In this sample, this clonotype is medium-sized (0.01 to 0.1%). CDR3 region: CASSIGRTEAFF. The CDR3 DNA follows: TGTGCCAGCAGCATCGGCAGGACTGAAGCTTTCTTT. J is TRBJ1-1 and V is TRBV4-2, with no clear D. This CDR3 is 12 amino acids long. Germline-derived CDR1 and CDR2 are LGHNA and YNFKEQ. V was pared by 5 bases and J by 5 bases, with 9 bases between.

This clonotype came up once. The chain employs TRBV5-5 and TRBJ2-7; TRBD1 is a possible D gene (5 bases). With 0 bases removed from V and 3 bases from J, the gap between germline ends came to 10 bases. Germline V lookup: CDR1 SGHKS, CDR2 YYEKEE (reference sequence). This CDR3 contains 14 residues. The CDR3 DNA is TGTGCCAGCAGCTTGGGCGACAGAGTCTACGAGCAGTACTTC. It translates to CASSLGDRVYEQYF.

V and J are TRBV7-2 and TRBJ2-7, with D hard to call. V was shortened by 4 bases and J by 3 bases, with 4 bases between the two germline ends. CDR3 length: 11 amino acids. Looked up from germline, CDR1 is SGHTA and CDR2 is FQGNSA. For the CDR3, the DNA is TGTGCCAGCAGCTCCGACTACGAGCAGTACTTC. Its protein product is CASSSDYEQYF.

The sample holds a few counts of this clonotype. This chain links TRBV5-1 with TRBJ2-7, with D unresolved. The CDR3 loop spans 11 amino acids. Germline V CDR1 and CDR2: SGHRS, YFSETQ. Trimming removed 7 bases from V and 3 bases from J, with 8 bases in between. CDR3 nucleotide sequence: TGCGCCAGCCGGTGGGGCTACGAGCAGTACTTC. Translation gives CASRWGYEQYF. The variable domain in full, completed from reference TRBV5-1 and TRBJ2-7, reads KAGVTQTPRYLIKTRGQQVTLSCSPISGHRSVSWYQQTPGQGLQFLFEYFSETQRNKGNFPGRFSGRQFSNSRSEMNVSTLELGDSALYLCASRWGYEQYFGPGTRLTVT.

Points on this clonotype: Given the absence of the conserved phenylalanine or tryptophan at the CDR3 end, a read error is likely. This rearrangement joins TRBV7-6 to TRBJ1-1; TRBD1 matches 7 bases. The junction had 5 bases not matched to a gene; V was cut back by 3 bases and J by 1 base. The germline V gene has CDR1 SGHVS and CDR2 FNYEAQ. The CDR3 is made up of 15 amino acids. In DNA, the CDR3 is TGTGCCAGCAGCTTCACGTGGACAGGGAACACTGAAGCTTTCTAT. Translated, it gives CASSFTWTGNTEAFY.

V is TRBV25-1 and J is TRBJ1-6; 7 nucleotides agree with TRBD1. Germline V gives CDR1 MGHDK, CDR2 SYGVNS. This CDR3 region has 15 residues. V lost 4 bases and J lost 9; bases outside the gene matches: 9. The CDR3 coding sequence is TGTGCCAGCAGTGGGGGGGGGGACAGCTCTTCACCCCTCCACTTT. It is translated as CASSGGGDSSSPLHF.

This clonotype was observed a handful of times. V is TRBV2 and J is TRBJ2-6, with a tentative D call TRBD2 (6 bases). The CDR3 spans 14 residues. Germline assignment: CDR1 SNHLY and CDR2 FYNNEI. V was clipped by 9 bases and J by 1 base, with 10 bases between them. The CDR3 loop is CARAGRSGANVLTF. DNA of the CDR3: TGTGCCAGGGCAGGGAGGTCTGGGGCCAACGTCCTGACTTTC.

As to this clonotype: The junction differs from germline at one of its ends, possibly a read error. Written as DNA, the CDR3 is TGCAGTGCAACAGACCAACCGCATCAGCCCCTGCATTTT. Amino acid sequence: CSATDQPHQPLHF. The gene calls are TRBV20-1 and TRBJ1-5; no firm D call. This CDR3 is built from 13 residues. The germline V gene has CDR1 DFQATT and CDR2 SNEGSKA (reference sequence).

This clonotype was detected a few times. The chain is built from TRBV2 and TRBJ1-5, with 8 bases matching TRBD1. The junction had 7 bases not matched to a gene; V was cut back by 6 bases and J by 3 bases. CDR1 is SNHLY, CDR2 FYNNEI, per germline. This CDR3 has 15 amino acids. The CDR3 is CASSRTGNPNQPQHF. Written as DNA, the CDR3 is TGTGCCAGCAGCCGGACAGGGAACCCCAATCAGCCCCAGCATTTT.

This clonotype is classed as medium-sized. V gene TRBV4-3 combines with J gene TRBJ2-3, with D unresolved. In germline, CDR1 is LGHNA, CDR2 YSLEER. V dropped 5 bases and J dropped 6 bases, with 12 bases sitting between them. The CDR3 has 13 amino acids. In DNA, the CDR3 is TGCGCCAGCAGCTCAACCAGCCGGGATACGCAGTATTTT. Residues: CASSSTSRDTQYF.

The chain has TRBV4-3 and TRBJ1-2, with 7 bases matching TRBD1. With 0 bases clipped from V and 5 bases from J, the junction kept 9 bases outside the gene matches. CDR1 LGHNA and CDR2 YSLEER come from the germline V gene. This CDR3 comprises 16 residues. Here the CDR3 DNA reads TGCGCCAGCAGCCAAGAGGGCTGGGCAGGGGGTTATGGCTACACCTTC. Translation: CASSQEGWAGGYGYTF.

On this clonotype: A much larger clone differs from this one at a single base, so this may be a read error. The rearrangement joins TRBV7-9 to TRBJ1-2; D remains unclear. CDR1 is SEHNR, CDR2 FQNEAQ, per germline (reference sequence). This CDR3 has 11 residues. The V and J ends lost 6 bases and 7 bases respectively, with 9 bases between them. Here the CDR3 DNA reads TGTGCCAGCAGTCCAGAATGTGGCTACACCTTC. Amino acids: CASSPECGYTF.